This TCR beta chain appears in the sequencing data of a study of T-cell memory formation after mild COVID-19. Whole-study context: TCR clusters were mostly confined to one donor each.

This clonotype has only a few counts. Its antigen is as yet unknown. With constant-segment primers, 5'RACE yielded cDNA libraries of TCR alpha and TCR beta that carried sample barcodes and UMIs. TCRdb re-analysed the 5' RACE reads in MiXCR, keeping a single row per CDR3 protein. The sample comprises about 270,000 distinct CDR3 sequences, about a sixth of which are singletons, and about 23% rests with the top ten. Unmatched junction bases numbered 10, after V lost 6 bases and J lost 3 bases. Germline V lookup: CDR1 MNHEY, CDR2 SVGEGT. This CDR3 contains 15 residues. Study conclusions and caveats: Certain responding clones were present in pre-infection memory, suggesting participation of cross-reactive memory. What remained unconfirmed was the SARS-CoV-2 specificity of second-wave clones peaking on day 37.

This receptor was obtained from a man aged 18 to 30 who had mild COVID-19 (a few samples of this study predate the infection). Cell type and time point are not known. This chain uses TRBV6-2 or TRBV6-3 with TRBJ2-7; 8 bases fit TRBD1. Sequenced: PBMCs or a T cell subset sorted from them (not recorded which). The CDR3 sequence: CASRPDRGYLYEQYF. The CDR3 nucleotides are TGTGCCAGCAGACCCGACAGGGGCTATCTCTACGAGCAGTACTTC.